This is a list of T cell receptor beta chains from one sample in a study of T cell changes during pregnancy in multiple sclerosis. The data were produced by immunoSEQ multiplex PCR, yet TCRdb's version contains in-frame clones alone and is incomplete. This table holds 45,000 to 55,000 clones, around 90% found once. Sequenced here: peripheral blood, sampled in the first trimester of pregnancy. The receptors were gathered from a female donor with multiple sclerosis, enrolled in a pregnancy study. CDR3s include the opening cysteine and the closing phenylalanine or tryptophan. D genes are given only for firm matches. Clone size, where shown, is once, few, many, or a class for clones that have expanded.

j_call clone_size v_call d_call cdr3_aa cdr3_nt
TRBJ1-2 NA TRBV11-2 NA CASSSYPRTAVNYGYTF TGTGCCAGCAGCTCCTACCCTAGGACAGCTGTTAACTATGGCTACACCTTC
TRBJ2-7 NA TRBV11-2 NA CASSLAPRGKLTWGYEQYF TGTGCCAGCAGCTTAGCCCCCCGGGGGAAATTAACTTGGGGCTACGAGCAGTACTTC
TRBJ2-1 NA TRBV7-2 NA CASSLVQGAAYNEQFF TGTGCCAGCAGCTTAGTTCAAGGGGCGGCCTACAATGAGCAGTTCTTC
TRBJ2-6 NA TRBV27 NA CASSLRDRPASGANVLTF TGTGCCAGCAGTTTACGAGACAGGCCGGCCTCTGGGGCCAACGTCCTGACTTTC
TRBJ2-5 NA TRBV2 TRBD2 CASSGEGRGTQYF TGTGCCAGCAGTGGGGAAGGGAGGGGGACCCAGTACTTC
TRBJ1-2 NA TRBV5-1 TRBD1 CASSPGTGDGYTF TGCGCCAGCAGCCCGGGGACAGGGGATGGCTACACCTTC
TRBJ1-6 once TRBV6-5 NA CASRRSIGNSPLHF TGTGCCAGCAGACGGAGTATTGGTAATTCACCCCTCCACTTT
TRBJ2-3 NA TRBV18 TRBD2 CASSPGAASGGQDTQYF TGTGCCAGCTCACCAGGTGCGGCTAGCGGGGGGCAGGATACGCAGTATTTT
TRBJ2-3 NA TRBV5-8 NA CASSSPPLYVGGLHRDTQYF TGTGCCAGCAGCTCGCCCCCCCTTTATGTGGGGGGGCTCCACAGAGATACGCAGTATTTT
TRBJ1-4 NA TRBV19 NA CASRNQGIEKLFF TGTGCCAGTAGGAATCAGGGAATAGAAAAACTGTTTTTT
TRBJ1-1 NA TRBV6-1 TRBD1 CASSPGQNFRAFF TGTGCCAGCAGCCCGGGACAGAATTTTCGGGCTTTCTTT
TRBJ2-7 NA TRBV6-6 TRBD2 CGTTASGYYEQYF TGTGGGACCACGGCTAGCGGATACTACGAGCAGTACTTC
TRBJ1-1 NA TRBV2 TRBD1 CASSLGDRGRLTVPEAFF TGTGCCAGCAGTCTGGGTGACAGGGGTAGGTTGACGGTCCCTGAAGCTTTCTTT
TRBJ2-1 NA TRBV7-2 TRBD2 CASSGTSGPGNEQFF TGTGCCAGCAGCGGGACTAGCGGGCCAGGGAATGAGCAGTTCTTC
TRBJ2-5 NA TRBV10-2 TRBD2 CATKTSGGAETQYF TGCGCCACCAAAACTAGCGGGGGGGCAGAGACCCAGTACTTC
TRBJ2-3 NA TRBV7-2 TRBD1 CASSFWDSAFTDTQYF TGTGCCAGCAGCTTTTGGGACAGCGCGTTCACAGATACGCAGTATTTT
TRBJ1-5 NA TRBV10-1 TRBD1 CASSVRTGPFQPQHF TGCGCCAGCAGTGTGAGGACAGGGCCCTTTCAGCCCCAGCATTTT
TRBJ1-2 NA TRBV5-1 NA CASSLDLDYGYTF TGCGCCAGCAGCTTGGATCTCGACTATGGCTACACCTTC
TRBJ2-5 once TRBV10-1 NA CASSEPLGGGEFYQETQYF TGCGCCAGCAGTGAGCCCCTCGGGGGTGGGGAATTCTACCAAGAGACCCAGTACTTC
TRBJ2-3 NA TRBV28 NA CASLQRGGNTDTQYF TGTGCCAGCCTGCAAAGGGGGGGGAACACAGATACGCAGTATTTT
TRBJ2-7 NA TRBV19 TRBD1 CASSLSLGTGGYEQYF TGTGCCAGTAGTCTCTCGCTCGGGACAGGGGGCTACGAGCAGTACTTC
TRBJ1-4 NA TRBV10-3 NA CAISTTGLNEKLFF TGTGCCATCAGTACGACAGGACTTAATGAAAAACTGTTTTTT
TRBJ1-3 NA TRBV4-1 NA CASSQPNANSGNTIYF TGCGCCAGCAGCCAACCTAATGCCAACTCTGGAAACACCATATATTTT
TRBJ2-7 NA TRBV5-6 TRBD2 CASTPGGVYYEQYF TGTGCCAGCACCCCGGGGGGGGTCTACTACGAGCAGTACTTC
TRBJ1-4 NA TRBV10-1 TRBD1 CAQGAEQEKLFF TGCGCCCAGGGGGCCGAGCAGGAAAAACTGTTTTTT
TRBJ2-7 once TRBV6-6 TRBD2 CASSGSGGFYEQYF TGTGCCAGCAGTGGAAGCGGGGGGTTCTACGAGCAGTACTTC
TRBJ1-5 NA TRBV2 NA CASSPAGRQPQHF TGTGCCAGCAGCCCCGCAGGGAGGCAGCCCCAGCATTTT
TRBJ1-5 NA TRBV4-1 TRBD1 CASSQLTGSSNQPQHF TGCGCCAGCAGCCAGTTGACAGGGTCTAGCAATCAGCCCCAGCATTTT
TRBJ2-2 NA TRBV7-3 TRBD2 CASSPRLAVNGGELFF TGTGCCAGCAGCCCCCGACTAGCGGTTAATGGCGGGGAGCTGTTTTTT
TRBJ2-5 few TRBV2 TRBD2 CASSELAGGRRETQYF TGTGCCAGCAGTGAGCTAGCGGGGGGGCGGCGGGAGACCCAGTACTTC
TRBJ2-3 NA TRBV30 TRBD2 CAWSESGGAGTDTQYF TGTGCCTGGAGTGAGAGCGGGGGGGCCGGTACAGATACGCAGTATTTT
TRBJ1-1 few TRBV30 NA CAWSSGMNTEAFF TGTGCCTGGAGTTCGGGGATGAACACTGAAGCTTTCTTT
TRBJ2-7 NA TRBV7-2 NA CASSLSAAYEQYF TGTGCCAGCAGCTTAAGTGCGGCCTACGAGCAGTACTTC
TRBJ1-3 NA TRBV4-3 NA CASSPGGRARDTIYF TGCGCCAGCAGCCCCGGGGGGAGGGCCAGGGACACCATATATTTT
TRBJ2-3 NA TRBV9 TRBD2 CASSPQTSGDTQYF TGTGCCAGCAGCCCCCAGACTAGCGGAGATACGCAGTATTTT
TRBJ2-7 once TRBV20-1 NA CSASSRYEQYF TGCAGTGCTAGTTCGCGCTACGAGCAGTACTTC
TRBJ2-3 NA TRBV7-6 TRBD2 CASSLMAGGTDTQYF TGTGCCAGCAGCTTAATGGCGGGGGGCACAGATACGCAGTATTTT
TRBJ2-3 NA TRBV5-1 TRBD2 CASSTLLAGTDTQYF TGCGCCAGCAGCACGCTACTAGCGGGCACAGATACGCAGTATTTT
TRBJ1-1 NA TRBV4-3 NA CASSQVRQGWNTEAFF TGCGCCAGCAGCCAAGTACGGCAGGGGTGGAACACTGAAGCTTTCTTT
TRBJ1-2 NA TRBV2 TRBD1 CASKRGQGQLYGYTF TGTGCCAGCAAACGGGGCCAGGGACAGCTCTATGGCTACACCTTC
TRBJ2-3 once TRBV5-6 TRBD1 CASSLYDRGTDTQYF TGTGCCAGCAGCTTGTACGACAGGGGGACAGATACGCAGTATTTT
TRBJ2-2 NA TRBV11-2 NA CASSFLAHTGELFF TGTGCCAGCAGCTTCCTAGCTCACACCGGGGAGCTGTTTTTT
TRBJ2-7 NA TRBV10-3 TRBD2 CAISEWRTSGYYEQYF TGTGCCATCAGTGAATGGAGGACTAGCGGATACTACGAGCAGTACTTC
TRBJ1-3 NA TRBV6-5 TRBD1 CASSRQGGGNTIYF TGTGCCAGCAGTCGACAGGGTGGTGGAAACACCATATATTTT
TRBJ2-5 NA TRBV6-1 TRBD2 CASSDGWRGGENQETQYF TGTGCCAGCAGTGATGGGTGGCGGGGGGGAGAAAACCAAGAGACCCAGTACTTC
TRBJ2-1 few TRBV5-1 TRBD1 CASRVTGSYNEQFF TGCGCCAGCAGGGTGACAGGGTCCTACAATGAGCAGTTCTTC
TRBJ1-5 NA TRBV5-1 TRBD1 CASSPGQGRGNQPQHF TGCGCCAGCAGCCCCGGACAGGGGAGGGGCAATCAGCCCCAGCATTTT
TRBJ1-1 NA TRBV11-2 NA CASSFLLTTEAFF TGTGCCAGCAGCTTCTTGCTAACGACTGAAGCTTTCTTT
TRBJ1-5 NA TRBV4-1 TRBD1 CASSQAPTGAGNQPQHF TGCGCCAGCAGCCAAGCTCCAACAGGGGCGGGCAATCAGCCCCAGCATTTT
TRBJ2-1 NA TRBV5-1 TRBD1 CASSRTTGVKYNEQFF TGCGCCAGCTCGAGAACGACAGGGGTAAAGTACAATGAGCAGTTCTTC
TRBJ2-7 NA TRBV2 TRBD1 CASSDQGQGYEQYF TGTGCCAGCAGTGATCAGGGACAGGGTTACGAGCAGTACTTC
TRBJ2-7 NA TRBV30 NA CAWAQGGGVPYEQYF TGTGCCTGGGCCCAAGGAGGGGGGGTCCCCTACGAGCAGTACTTC
TRBJ2-2 NA TRBV4-3 TRBD2 CASSQIAGVRTGELFF TGCGCCAGCAGCCAAATAGCGGGGGTAAGGACCGGGGAGCTGTTTTTT
TRBJ2-3 NA TRBV6-4 TRBD1 CASSDRWGQGGSDTQYF TGTGCCAGCAGTGACCGGTGGGGACAGGGCGGTTCAGATACGCAGTATTTT
TRBJ2-3 NA TRBV11-2 NA CASSLALTDTQYF TGTGCCAGCAGCTTAGCCCTCACAGATACGCAGTATTTT